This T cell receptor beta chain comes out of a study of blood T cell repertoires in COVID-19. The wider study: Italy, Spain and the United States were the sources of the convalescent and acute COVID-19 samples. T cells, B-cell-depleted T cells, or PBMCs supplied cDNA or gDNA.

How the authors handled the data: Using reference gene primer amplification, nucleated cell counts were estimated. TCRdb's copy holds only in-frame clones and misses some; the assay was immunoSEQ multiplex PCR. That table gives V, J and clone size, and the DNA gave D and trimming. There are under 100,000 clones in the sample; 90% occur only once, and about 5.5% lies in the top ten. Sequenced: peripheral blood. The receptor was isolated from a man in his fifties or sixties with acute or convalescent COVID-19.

The CDR3 spells CASSITGLASYEQYF. The CDR3 DNA reads as TGTGCCAGCAGTATTACCGGACTAGCATCCTACGAGCAGTACTTC. J is TRBJ2-7 and V is TRBV27; 8 nucleotides agree with TRBD2. After removal of 5 bases from V and 1 base from J, the junction contained 7 bases not matched to a gene. The CDR3 is made up of 15 amino acids. CDR1 and CDR2 from the germline V gene are MNHEY and SMNVEV (reference sequence).